This is a list of T cell receptor beta chains from one sample in a study of T cell repertoires in ileal Crohn's disease. This table comes from immunoSEQ multiplex PCR, and its TCRdb copy is limited to in-frame clones, with some not included. This table has approximately 10,000 clones, 75% to 85% appearing once. Sequencing input: ileal tissue. The origin of the receptors is an adult with Crohn's disease. The CDR3 runs from the conserved cysteine through the conserved F or W. Fields, in order: J gene, V gene, D gene, CDR3 protein. A D gene is named only where the DNA matches it firmly.

J gene: TRBJ2-1; V gene: TRBV5-1; D gene: -; CDR3 protein: CASSFVQGTHNEQFF
J gene: TRBJ2-2; V gene: TRBV7-9; D gene: TRBD1; CDR3 protein: CASSPGTGGSGELFF
J gene: TRBJ2-1; V gene: TRBV6-5; D gene: -; CDR3 protein: CASSYDRKSYNEQFF
J gene: TRBJ2-5; V gene: TRBV9; D gene: TRBD2; CDR3 protein: CASSVASGGVGEETQYF
J gene: TRBJ1-2; V gene: TRBV27; D gene: TRBD1; CDR3 protein: CASSLRTGTSNYGYTF
J gene: TRBJ1-3; V gene: TRBV4-1; D gene: -; CDR3 protein: CASSQDGGDGNTIYF
J gene: TRBJ2-2; V gene: TRBV6-5; D gene: TRBD1; CDR3 protein: CASIRTGETGELFF
J gene: TRBJ1-2; V gene: TRBV19; D gene: -; CDR3 protein: CASATGKTRSGGYTF
J gene: TRBJ2-3; V gene: TRBV5-5; D gene: -; CDR3 protein: CASSLRSAGGTDTQYF
J gene: TRBJ2-5; V gene: TRBV4-1; D gene: -; CDR3 protein: CASSQGGPGQETQYF
J gene: TRBJ1-2; V gene: TRBV6-1; D gene: -; CDR3 protein: CASLRDRSANYGYTF
J gene: TRBJ2-5; V gene: TRBV29-1; D gene: TRBD1; CDR3 protein: CSGLDRGETQYF
J gene: TRBJ1-1; V gene: TRBV6-6; D gene: -; CDR3 protein: CASSYSQGQRNTEAFF
J gene: TRBJ1-1; V gene: TRBV5-4; D gene: TRBD1; CDR3 protein: CASSPDRDQGTEAFF
J gene: TRBJ1-5; V gene: TRBV19; D gene: -; CDR3 protein: CASSRGWQWGQPQHF
J gene: TRBJ1-5; V gene: TRBV5-1; D gene: -; CDR3 protein: CASSLVGGGSQPQHF
J gene: TRBJ2-1; V gene: TRBV14; D gene: -; CDR3 protein: CASSQDTWYRESYNEQFF
J gene: TRBJ1-4; V gene: TRBV7-9; D gene: -; CDR3 protein: CASSLNGGLSF